The clone carrying this T cell receptor (beta chain) has ten or more counts. Axillary draining lymph nodes of breast cancer patients supplied the node samples. These data are taken from a study of breast tumors, draining lymph nodes, adjacent tissues. TCRdb redid the calling of the multiplex PCR reads with MiXCR, one entry per CDR3 protein. The sample yields about 140,000 distinct CDR3 sequences, approximately 29% seen once. With V trimmed by 3 bases and J by 2 bases, 6 bases remained unmatched. CDR1 is SGHRS, CDR2 YFSETQ, per germline. The CDR3 totals 16 residues. V and J are TRBV5-1 and TRBJ2-5; 11 bases are shared with TRBD1. This clonotype was sampled from a female donor with breast cancer. Some clones in this sample may be carry-over from other donors' samples. The source material was axillary lymph node tissue. CDR3 nucleotides: TGCGCCAGCAGCTCTGGGACAGGGGGATCTCAAGAGACCCAGTACTTC. This encodes CASSSGTGGSQETQYF.